This T cell receptor (beta chain) was captured in a study of cytomegalovirus exposure and HLA in healthy donors. Germline CDR1 is SNHLY and CDR2 is FYNNEI. The CDR3 has 12 amino acids. V shed 7 bases and J 7 bases; nucleotides not matched to a gene: 1. About this clone itself: The target antigen is unknown.

Study observations and caveats: The authors judged a highly shared variant cluster likely a sequencing artifact.

PCR employed 60 Vbeta and 13 Jbeta primers. TCRdb keeps only in-frame clones here, not all; method: immunoSEQ multiplex PCR. Of approximately 290,000 clones listed, about four fifths are singletons. The TCR sequence derives from a girl between 2 and 10 years old in good health and CMV-seronegative. This chain uses TRBV2 with TRBJ1-6, with TRBD1 matching over 7 bases. The material sequenced was PBMCs. The CDR3 loop is CASIQGNSPLHF. The DNA of the CDR3 is TGTGCCAGCATACAGGGGAATTCACCCCTCCACTTT.